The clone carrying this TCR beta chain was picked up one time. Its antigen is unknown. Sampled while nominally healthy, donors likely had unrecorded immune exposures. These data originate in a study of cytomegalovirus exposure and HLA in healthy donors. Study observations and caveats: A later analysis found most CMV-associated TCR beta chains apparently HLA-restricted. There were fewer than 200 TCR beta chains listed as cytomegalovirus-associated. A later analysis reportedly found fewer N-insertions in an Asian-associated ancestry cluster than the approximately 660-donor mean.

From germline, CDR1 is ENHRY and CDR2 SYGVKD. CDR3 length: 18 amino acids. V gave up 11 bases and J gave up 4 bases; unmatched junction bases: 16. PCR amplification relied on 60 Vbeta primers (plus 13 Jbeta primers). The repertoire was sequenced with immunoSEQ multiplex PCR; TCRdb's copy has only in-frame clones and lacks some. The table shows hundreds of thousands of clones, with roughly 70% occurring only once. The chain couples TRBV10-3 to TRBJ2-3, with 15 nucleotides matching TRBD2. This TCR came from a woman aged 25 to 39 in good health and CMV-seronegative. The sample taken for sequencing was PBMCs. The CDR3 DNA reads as TGTGCCGTCGGACCGTCGAGCGGACTAGCGGGAGGGGCAGATACGCAGTATTTT. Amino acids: CAVGPSSGLAGGADTQYF.